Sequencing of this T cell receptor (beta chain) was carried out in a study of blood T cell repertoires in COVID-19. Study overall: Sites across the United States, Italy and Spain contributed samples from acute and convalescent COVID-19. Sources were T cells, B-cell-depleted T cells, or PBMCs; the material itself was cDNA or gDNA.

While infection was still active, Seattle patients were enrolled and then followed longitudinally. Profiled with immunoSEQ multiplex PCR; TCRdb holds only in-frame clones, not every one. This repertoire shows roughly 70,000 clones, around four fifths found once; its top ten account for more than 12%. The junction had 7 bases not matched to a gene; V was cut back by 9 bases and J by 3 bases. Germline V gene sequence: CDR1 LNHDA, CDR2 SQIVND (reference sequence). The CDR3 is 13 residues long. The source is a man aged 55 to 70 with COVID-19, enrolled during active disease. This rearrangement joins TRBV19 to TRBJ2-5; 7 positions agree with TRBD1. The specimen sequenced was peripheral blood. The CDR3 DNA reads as TGTGCCAGCGCCGGGACAGAGAAAGAGACCCAGTACTTC. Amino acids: CASAGTEKETQYF.